The 32 T cell receptor beta chains reported below all come from one sample, sequenced in a study of Tregs in tolerant kidney transplant recipients. The nonmyeloablative bone marrow transplants came from related graft donors, with transient mixed chimerism. Assay: immunoSEQ multiplex PCR; the TCRdb copy retains only in-frame clones and omits some. The sample spans roughly 6,700 clones; the ten largest clones claim roughly 6.2%. Specimen: CD4+ T cells from blood (PBMCs), collected 6 months after the transplant. The receptors here all came from a human patient who received a combined kidney and bone marrow transplant. Some T cells may be graft donor cells.

About this clone itself: Coverage ceases 3 residues before the CDR3 finishes, and the germline J gene fills in the end. V and J are TRBV5-1 and TRBJ2-7; a possible D gene is TRBD1 (6 bases). Per the germline V gene, CDR1 is SGHRS and CDR2 is YFSETQ. This CDR3 is 12 amino acids long. With 2 bases removed from V and 6 bases from J, the gap between germline ends came to 9 bases. The DNA read from the CDR3 is TGCGCCAGCAGCTTTGGGGGCCCCGAG. Protein sequence: CASSFGGPE. Given in full, the CDR3 is CASSFGGPEQYF.

Judged by frequency, this clone is medium-sized. The read finishes 3 residues shy of the CDR3 end, and the germline J gene is used to complete it. The chain joins TRBV30 to TRBJ2-1; TRBD2 matches at 9 bases. Germline V gene data show CDR1 as GTSNPN and CDR2 as SVGIG (reference sequence). The CDR3 contains 13 residues. V was pared by 8 bases and J by 8 bases, with 10 bases of the junction left unmatched. CDR3 DNA, as far as it was read: TGTGCCGCCGGGACTAGCTTATTCGATGAG. As protein: CAAGTSLFDE. The whole CDR3 is CAAGTSLFDEQFF.

This clone is identified as medium-sized from frequency. The read ends 3 residues before the CDR3 terminus; that terminus is restored from the germline J gene. The chain is built from TRBV2 and TRBJ1-1; D not resolved. This CDR3 is 13 amino acids long. The V and J ends lost 8 bases and 5 bases respectively, with 15 bases between them. The V gene's germline CDR1 is SNHLY and CDR2 FYNNEI. The CDR3: CASSKPGTTEAFF. Incomplete CDR3 DNA: TGTGCCAGCTCCAAGCCCGGTACGACTGAA.

On this clone: The read ends 3 residues shy of where the CDR3 ends; the end is completed using the germline J gene. The V and J genes are TRBV20-1 and TRBJ2-7; D possibly matches TRBD1 or TRBD2 (6 bases each). V was trimmed by 0 bases and J by 5 bases, leaving 17 bases between them. Germline values: CDR1 DFQATT, CDR2 SNEGSKA (reference sequence). This CDR3 comprises 15 residues. The sequenced CDR3 bases are TGCAGTGCTAGAGACGGTCGGAGGGGGAGAGACGAG. Its protein product is CSARDGRRGRDE. The CDR3 reads in full as CSARDGRRGRDEQYF.

Turning to this clone: The CDR3 goes on 3 residues after the read ends, and that part is filled in from the germline J gene. This sequence joins TRBV19 and TRBJ2-3, with TRBD1 matching 7 bases. V shed 5 bases, J shed 1 base, and the junction held 3 bases outside the gene matches. The germline gives CDR1 LNHDA, CDR2 SQIVND (reference sequence). The CDR3 consists of 14 residues. The CDR3 loop is CASSLGQGTDTQYF. The DNA read from the CDR3 is TGTGCCAGTAGTCTTGGACAGGGCACAGATACG.

This clone counts as medium-sized by frequency. Partial CDR3 DNA: TGCGCCAGCAGCTTGTGGCAGGGGGGAACCGGGGAG. Its translation: CASSLWQGGTGE. In full, the CDR3 reads CASSLWQGGTGELFF. The V call is TRBV5-1, the J call TRBJ2-2; possibly TRBD1 for D (7 bases). The read stops 3 residues short of the end of the CDR3; the missing end is completed from the germline J gene. The V end was cut by 1 base, the J end by 5 bases, with 12 bases between. Germline V lookup: CDR1 SGHRS, CDR2 YFSETQ. The CDR3 loop spans 15 amino acids.

As concerns this clone: The read ends 3 residues early relative to the CDR3; the germline J gene fills the gap. The V call is TRBV7-2, the J call TRBJ2-5; 8 bases are a match to TRBD2. Germline lookup yields CDR1 SGHTA and CDR2 FQGNSA. The CDR3 contains 15 residues. V lost 1 base and J lost 5; bases outside the gene matches: 6. CDR3 bases read: TGTGCCAGCAGCTTAGGGACTAGCCCTGGGGAGACC. Its translation is CASSLGTSPGET. The entire CDR3 reads CASSLGTSPGETQYF. Combining the CDR3 with reference TRBV7-2 and TRBJ2-5 gives the whole variable domain GAGVSQSPSNKVTEKGKDVELRCDPISGHTALYWYRQSLGQGLEFLIYFQGNSAPDKSGLPSDRFSAERTGGSVSTLTIQRTQQEDSAVYLCASSLGTSPGETQYFGPGTRLLVL.

Turning to this clone: The observed sequence ends 3 residues before the CDR3 terminus, with the missing tail filled in from the germline J gene. The V and J genes are TRBV7-9 and TRBJ1-1; weak D call: TRBD1 (5 bases). The CDR3 loop spans 14 amino acids. CDR1 is SEHNR and CDR2 is FQNEAQ in the germline V gene (reference sequence). The CDR3 reads CASSSGLHSYEAFF. The CDR3 DNA, read in part, is TGTGCCAGCAGCTCAGGGCTTCATTCCTACGAG.

Comments on this clone: Read data end 3 residues before the CDR3 end; the end is taken from the germline J gene. The rearrangement uses TRBV19 and TRBJ2-3, with no clear D. Germline V CDR1 and CDR2: LNHDA, SQIVND (reference sequence). The CDR3 is 15 residues long. Trimming removed 3 bases from V and 0 bases from J, with 10 bases in between. The sequenced part of the CDR3 DNA is TGTGCCAGTAGTATGTTAAGGGCTAGCACAGATACG. Amino acid sequence: CASSMLRASTDT. The whole CDR3 reads CASSMLRASTDTQYF.

As to this clone: The read terminates 3 residues ahead of where the CDR3 ends, so the germline J gene completes it. The rearrangement links TRBV4-1 to TRBJ2-3; 13 nucleotides match TRBD2. In germline, CDR1 is MGHRA, CDR2 YSYEKL. Germline trimming cut 10 bases from V and 7 bases from J; bases unmatched to any gene: 8. CDR3 size: 14 residues. The CDR3 region is CATGTSGIGNTQYF. The sequenced CDR3 bases are TGCGCCACCGGGACTAGCGGGATAGGGAATACG.

Comment on this clone: The read finishes 3 residues shy of the CDR3 end, and the germline J gene is used to complete it. This sequence joins TRBV23-1 and TRBJ2-7; the D gene is possibly TRBD1 (6 bases). TRBV23-1 is placed among ORFs of uncertain function. This CDR3 comprises 15 residues. The V and J ends lost 6 bases and 0 bases respectively, with 15 bases between them. The sequenced CDR3 bases are TGCGCCAGCAGACCCCCGGGACACCTCTCCTACGAG. It translates to CASRPPGHLSYE. The CDR3 as a whole reads CASRPPGHLSYEQYF.

Worth noting for this clone: The CDR3 end is not reached by the read, which stops 3 residues before it; the germline J gene fills it in. V and J are TRBV5-1 and TRBJ2-5, with D possibly being TRBD1 (6 bases). V lost 3 bases and J lost 1, with 7 bases in between. CDR3 length: 13 residues. Per germline, CDR1 SGHRS and CDR2 YFSETQ. CDR3 amino acids: CASSWTVQETQYF. CDR3 DNA (partial): TGCGCCAGCAGCTGGACAGTCCAAGAGACC.

This clone counts as medium-sized by frequency. CDR3 DNA, as far as it was read: TGTGCCAGCAGCCAAAGCACAGATACG. Its translation is CASSQSTDT. The whole CDR3 region reads CASSQSTDTQYF. The chain links TRBV7-3 to TRBJ2-3; D gene unclear. The CDR3 end lies 3 residues beyond the end of the read and is filled in from the germline J gene. The CDR3 is made up of 12 amino acids. Germline V CDR1 and CDR2: SGHTA, FQGTGA. V lost 5 bases and J 0 bases, leaving 3 bases between the germline ends.

CDR3 sequence reads: CASSGTNRDGYTF. The covered CDR3 bases are TGCGCCAGCAGCGGGACTAACAGGGATGGC. This rearrangement joins TRBV5-1 to TRBJ1-2; D possibly corresponds to TRBD1 (6 bases). The read comes to an end 3 residues before the CDR3 does, leaving the germline J gene to fill in the end. The CDR3 contains 13 residues. Germline V gene lookup returns CDR1 SGHRS and CDR2 YFSETQ. Trimming took off 4 bases at V and 6 bases at J, with 13 bases between the two ends.

Comment on this clone: The read falls 3 residues short of the CDR3 end, and the missing part is taken from the germline J gene. The gene calls are TRBV30 and TRBJ2-1, with D perhaps TRBD2 (7 bases). The CDR3 is 15 amino acids. V lost 2 bases, J lost 7 bases, and 18 bases lay in between. Germline values: CDR1 GTSNPN, CDR2 SVGIG (reference sequence). The CDR3 sequence: CAWSRGGLAGNEQFF. CDR3 DNA, as far as it was read: TGTGCCTGGAGTAGGGGGGGACTTGCGGGGAATGAG.

As concerns this clone: Sequencing ends 3 residues short of the CDR3 end; the germline J gene provides the rest. The chain links TRBV5-4 to TRBJ2-3; 12 positions match TRBD2. There are 16 residues in the CDR3. V was pared by 3 bases and J by 4 bases, with 6 bases of the junction left unmatched. Germline V lookup: CDR1 SGHNT, CDR2 YYREEE (reference sequence). The DNA read from the CDR3 is TGTGCCAGCAGCTCGACTAGCGGGAGAGGCCCAGATACG. As protein: CASSSTSGRGPDT. The CDR3 as a whole reads CASSSTSGRGPDTQYF.

A word on this clone: Read sequence stops 3 residues before the CDR3 end, and the germline J gene provides the missing end. The gene calls are TRBV5-1 and TRBJ2-7, with D perhaps matching TRBD1 (6 bases). The V gene's germline CDR1 is SGHRS and CDR2 YFSETQ. Trimming cost V 1 base and J 1 base, with 9 bases left between them. This CDR3 is built from 14 residues. The CDR3 spells CASSLSGQSYEQYF. The sequenced part of the CDR3 DNA is TGCGCCAGCAGCTTGTCTGGACAGTCCTACGAG.

Points on this clone: The DNA ends 3 residues before the CDR3 does, and the rest of the CDR3 is filled in from the germline J gene. The chain is built from TRBV5-1 and TRBJ2-5; a possible D gene is TRBD2 (6 bases). Germline-derived CDR1 and CDR2 are SGHRS and YFSETQ. V was clipped by 2 bases and J by 5 bases, with 16 bases between them. There are 15 residues in the CDR3. Incomplete CDR3 DNA: TGCGCCAGCAGCTTAGTAGGCGGGAACGGGGAGACC. This sequence encodes CASSLVGGNGET. Given in full, the CDR3 is CASSLVGGNGETQYF.

Considering frequency, this clone is medium-sized. The CDR3 end falls 3 residues outside the read, so it is completed with the germline J gene. The chain couples TRBV29-1 to TRBJ1-1, with 11 bases fitting TRBD1. CDR1 is SQVTM and CDR2 is ANQGSEA in the germline V gene. V was pared by 5 bases and J by 1 base, with 6 bases of the junction left unmatched. The CDR3 runs to 15 residues. This chain's CDR3 is CSVLGQGATNTEAFF. The part of the CDR3 DNA that was read is TGCAGCGTTTTAGGACAGGGGGCCACGAACACTGAA.

Concerning this clone: The read comes to an end 3 residues before the CDR3 does, leaving the germline J gene to fill in the end. This sequence joins TRBV10-3 and TRBJ2-1, with 11 bases that match TRBD1. CDR1 is ENHRY and CDR2 is SYGVKD in the germline V gene. This CDR3 contains 13 residues. V was pared by 6 bases and J by 9 bases, with 4 bases of the junction left unmatched. The CDR3 bases that were read are TGTGCCATCAGACCCGGGACAGGGGGTGAG. Its protein product is CAIRPGTGGE. The full CDR3 is CAIRPGTGGEQFF.

This clone is identified as medium-sized from frequency. The read ends 3 residues before the CDR3 terminus; that terminus is restored from the germline J gene. The rearrangement joins TRBV20-1 to TRBJ2-1; unclear D gene. Trimming left V 1 base short and J 6 bases short, with 7 bases between. This CDR3 has 12 residues. CDR1 DFQATT and CDR2 SNEGSKA come from the germline V gene (reference sequence). The CDR3 loop is CSARGQVNEQFF. Incomplete CDR3 DNA: TGCAGTGCTAGAGGTCAGGTCAATGAG.

For this clone: The DNA ends 3 residues before the CDR3 does, and the rest of the CDR3 is filled in from the germline J gene. The V gene is TRBV11-2, the J gene TRBJ2-7; 11 bases match TRBD2. The germline gives CDR1 SGHAT, CDR2 FQNNGV. CDR3 length: 14 amino acids. Losses at the gene ends were 3 bases for V and 2 bases for J; bases not matched to a gene: 0. This chain's CDR3 is CASSLGLAAYEQYF. The sequenced CDR3 bases are TGTGCCAGCAGCTTGGGACTAGCGGCCTACGAG.

This clone is called medium-sized based on its frequency. The CDR3 DNA, read in part, is TGTGCCAGCAGGAGGGACACGAACACTGAA. Its protein is CASRRDTNTE. The whole CDR3 protein is CASRRDTNTEAFF. This chain links TRBV2 with TRBJ1-1; D may be TRBD1 (6 bases). The DNA ends 3 residues before the CDR3 does, and the rest of the CDR3 is filled in from the germline J gene. Trimming cost V 6 bases and J 1 base, with 9 bases left between them. Germline CDR1 reads SNHLY; CDR2 reads FYNNEI. The CDR3 runs 13 residues.

In the case of this clone: The CDR3 extends 3 residues past the end of the read, so its final part is completed from the germline J gene. The rearrangement links TRBV4-2 to TRBJ2-5, with 9 nucleotides matching TRBD2. The V gene's germline CDR1 is LGHNA and CDR2 YNFKEQ. The CDR3 runs 17 residues. V lost 0 bases to trimming and J lost 0 bases; unmatched junction nucleotides: 5. The part of the CDR3 DNA that was read is TGTGCCAGCAGCCAAGAGGGGCGGGGGGGGTACCAAGAGACC. It translates to CASSQEGRGGYQET. The whole CDR3 sequence is CASSQEGRGGYQETQYF.

A note on this clone: An end of the junction does not agree with germline; a read error may underlie this. The CDR3 extends 3 residues past the end of the read, so its final part is completed from the germline J gene. J is TRBJ1-2 and V is TRBV4-2; 8 nucleotides agree with TRBD1. The CDR3 runs 17 residues. CDR1 is LGHNA and CDR2 is YNFKEQ in the germline V gene. The part of the CDR3 DNA that was read is TGCGCCAGCAGCCGAACACTAGGGGGACAGGCTAACTATGGC. Translation gives CASSRTLGGQANYG. The CDR3 reads in full as CASSRTLGGQANYGYTF.

As to this clone: The read comes to an end 3 residues before the CDR3 does, leaving the germline J gene to fill in the end. This chain joins TRBV20-1 and TRBJ1-2; 7 nucleotides agree with TRBD1. The V and J ends lost 0 bases and 3 bases, in that order; junction bases with no gene match: 4. Germline CDR1 DFQATT, CDR2 SNEGSKA (reference sequence). The CDR3 runs to 14 residues. The sequenced CDR3 bases are TGCAGTGCTAGAGATCCGGGACAGTACTATGGC. Residues: CSARDPGQYYG. The CDR3 in its entirety is CSARDPGQYYGYTF.

The sequenced CDR3 bases are TGTGCCAGCAGCTTAGGACTCTTCTACGAG. Protein product: CASSLGLFYE. The entire CDR3 sequence reads CASSLGLFYEQYF. The chain has TRBV13 and TRBJ2-7; D gene ambiguous. The read terminates 3 residues before the CDR3 end, so the remaining end is supplied by the germline J gene. The CDR3 runs to 13 residues. Trimming pared 0 bases from V and 3 bases from J, leaving 6 bases between. Germline CDR1 reads PRHDT; CDR2 reads FYEKMQ (reference sequence). Based on the CDR3 plus reference TRBV13 and TRBJ2-7, the full variable domain is AAGVIQSPRHLIKEKRETATLKCYPIPRHDTVYWYQQGPGQDPQFLISFYEKMQSDKGSIPDRFSAQQFSDYHSELNMSSLELGDSALYFCASSLGLFYEQYFGPGTRLTVT.

With regard to this clone: Coverage ceases 3 residues before the CDR3 finishes, and the germline J gene fills in the end. V gene TRBV20-1 combines with J gene TRBJ2-1; 10 nucleotides match TRBD2. Per the germline V gene, CDR1 is DFQATT and CDR2 is SNEGSKA (reference sequence). The CDR3 contains 13 residues. The CDR3 protein is CSYLGLAHNEQFF. The CDR3 DNA, read in part, is TGCAGCTACTTGGGACTAGCGCACAATGAG.

As for this clone: A junction boundary mismatches the germline segment, possibly from a read error. The CDR3 here is CASSQRSGNTGELFF. The DNA read from the CDR3 is TGCGCCAGCAGCCAAAGGAGCGGGAACACCGGGGAG. The V gene is TRBV4-2, the J gene TRBJ2-2; possible D gene TRBD2, 5 bases. The read halts 3 residues ahead of the CDR3 end, with the missing end drawn from the germline J gene. There are 15 residues in the CDR3. Germline V gene data show CDR1 as LGHNA and CDR2 as YNFKEQ.

This clone registers medium-sized (0.01 to 0.1%) by frequency. The read ends 3 residues before the CDR3 terminus; that terminus is restored from the germline J gene. The genes are TRBV10-3 and TRBJ2-3; 12 bases agree with TRBD2. The junction had 7 bases not matched to a gene; V was cut back by 10 bases and J by 5 bases. Germline values: CDR1 ENHRY, CDR2 SYGVKD. The CDR3 extends over 14 amino acids. The CDR3: CATSTSGRIDTQYF. CDR3 DNA (partial): TGTGCCACCTCGACTAGCGGGAGAATAGATACG.

As to this clone: The CDR3 end is not reached by the read, which stops 3 residues before it; the germline J gene fills it in. The chain combines TRBV19 with TRBJ1-2, with 9 bases matching TRBD1. Trimming took 5 bases from V and 6 from J; bases not matched to a gene: 4. Germline V gives CDR1 LNHDA, CDR2 SQIVND (reference sequence). The CDR3 is 13 residues long. CDR3 bases read: TGTGCCAGTAGTGTCACAGGGGGCCATGGC. The encoded protein is CASSVTGGHG. The full-length CDR3 reads as CASSVTGGHGYTF.

With regard to this clone: The read ends 3 residues early relative to the CDR3; the germline J gene fills the gap. V is TRBV11-2 and J is TRBJ2-2; 8 bases are a match to TRBD1. J was trimmed by 5 bases and V by 3 bases; bases with no gene match: 2. CDR1 and CDR2 (germline): SGHAT, FQNNGV. The CDR3 consists of 14 residues. CDR3 sequence: CASSLDRATGELFF. The CDR3 bases that were read are TGTGCCAGCAGCTTGGACAGGGCAACCGGGGAG.